The next 25 T cell receptor beta chains were all read from a single sample in a study of blood T cell repertoires in COVID-19. Method: immunoSEQ multiplex PCR; TCRdb's copy keeps in-frame clones and lacks some. The repertoire holds 130,000 to 150,000 clones, with about 90% as singletons. Sequencing was performed on peripheral blood. Source of these receptors: a man aged 50 to 59 who had recovered from COVID-19.

The chain links TRBV7-8 to TRBJ2-7; a possible D gene is TRBD1 (6 bases). The CDR3 spans 15 residues. The germline gives CDR1 SGHVS, CDR2 FQNEAQ. Trimming took off 2 bases at V and 1 base at J, with 12 bases between the two ends. The CDR3 protein is CASSLYQGPSYEQYF. CDR3 DNA sequence: TGTGCCAGCAGCTTATACCAGGGGCCTTCCTACGAGCAGTACTTC. Together with reference TRBV7-8 and TRBJ2-7, the CDR3 gives the full variable domain: GAGVSQSPRYKVAKRGQDVALRCDPISGHVSLFWYQQALGQGPEFLTYFQNEAQLDKSGLPSDRFFAERPEGSVSTLKIQRTQQEDSAVYLCASSLYQGPSYEQYFGPGTRLTVT.

The chain couples TRBV6-5 to TRBJ2-5; 9 nucleotides match TRBD1. Germline V gene lookup returns CDR1 MNHEY and CDR2 SVGAGI. The junction had 4 bases not matched to a gene; V was cut back by 4 bases and J by 4 bases. This CDR3 region has 14 residues. CDR3 DNA: TGTGCCAGCAGTTTGACAGGGGGATCAGAGACCCAGTACTTC. Encoded protein: CASSLTGGSETQYF.

This clone was recorded only once. V usage is TRBV3-1 (or the pseudogene TRBV3-2) and J usage is TRBJ2-1; 11 nucleotides line up with TRBD2. With 1 base clipped from V and 12 bases from J, the junction kept 2 bases outside the gene matches. The CDR3 runs to 13 residues. Germline values: CDR1 LGHDT, CDR2 YNNKEL (reference sequence). The CDR3 is CASSQGLAGPQFF. CDR3 nucleotide sequence: TGTGCCAGCAGCCAAGGACTAGCGGGGCCGCAGTTCTTC.

The rearrangement joins TRBV6-5 to TRBJ2-7, with TRBD2 as a possible D gene (6 bases). V gave up 3 bases and J gave up 6 bases, with 21 bases separating them. Germline CDR1 reads MNHEY; CDR2 reads SVGAGI. The CDR3 spans 16 residues. DNA of the CDR3: TGTGCCAGCAGTTATCATCGTAGAACTAGCTCTGGCGAGCAGTACTTC. This codes for CASSYHRRTSSGEQYF.

The rearrangement joins TRBV19 to TRBJ1-4, with D maybe TRBD1 (6 bases). This CDR3 is 13 amino acids long. V shed 5 bases and J shed 10 bases, with 14 bases lying between them. Germline V CDR1 and CDR2: LNHDA, SQIVND (reference sequence). In DNA, the CDR3 is TGTGCCAGTAGTGAAGGGGCCAGGGGAAAACTGTTTTTT. This sequence encodes CASSEGARGKLFF.

The rearrangement links TRBV5-1 to TRBJ1-1, with 9 bases fitting TRBD1. V dropped 0 bases and J dropped 4; count of bases not matched to a gene: 4. Germline V gene data show CDR1 as SGHRS and CDR2 as YFSETQ. The CDR3 length is 15 residues. The CDR3 loop is CASSLGTGDGTEAFF. CDR3 nucleotide sequence: TGCGCCAGCAGCTTGGGGACAGGGGATGGCACTGAAGCTTTCTTT.

V gene TRBV13 combines with J gene TRBJ1-2, with D tentatively TRBD1 (6 bases). CDR3 length equals 14 residues. Trimming left V 6 bases short and J 8 bases short, with 19 bases between. CDR1 and CDR2 from the germline V gene are PRHDT and FYEKMQ (reference sequence). CDR3 residues: CASRVREGVTGYTF. CDR3 bases: TGTGCCAGCAGAGTCAGGGAGGGGGTAACGGGCTACACCTTC.

With regard to this clone: At the DNA level, this CDR3 is encoded by other sequences in the same sample as well. The chain joins TRBV12-3 or TRBV12-4 to TRBJ2-2; TRBD2 agrees at 7 bases. The junction had 1 base not matched to a gene; V was cut back by 3 bases and J by 6 bases. The CDR3 is 13 amino acids. The CDR3 bases are TGTGCCAGCAGTTTTGGGGGGGCCGGGGAGCTGTTTTTT. Encoded protein: CASSFGGAGELFF.

This clone has just one count. The rearrangement uses TRBV11-2 and TRBJ2-2; 8 nucleotides align to TRBD1. This CDR3 contains 16 residues. CDR1 and CDR2 (germline): SGHAT, FQNNGV. With 3 bases clipped from V and 4 bases from J, the junction kept 7 bases outside the gene matches. CDR3 DNA sequence: TGTGCCAGCAGCTTTACCGGGACAGGCTCCACCGGGGAGCTGTTTTTT. Translating it yields CASSFTGTGSTGELFF.

Points on this clone: Additional DNA sequences in this sample encode the identical CDR3. This chain links TRBV2 with TRBJ1-1; 8 bases agree with TRBD1. Germline CDR1 SNHLY, CDR2 FYNNEI. The CDR3 has 14 residues. J gave up 3 bases and V 4 bases, and 4 bases lay outside the gene matches. CDR3 loop: CASSGRTGYTEAFF. CDR3 in DNA: TGTGCCAGCAGTGGAAGGACAGGGTACACTGAAGCTTTCTTT. Variable domain in full (rest from reference TRBV2 and TRBJ1-1): EPEVTQTPSHQVTQMGQEVILRCVPISNHLYFYWYRQILGQKVEFLVSFYNNEISEKSEIFDDQFSVERPDGSNFTLKIRSTKLEDSAMYFCASSGRTGYTEAFFGQGTRLTVV.

The chain links TRBV5-1 to TRBJ1-1; D is perhaps TRBD1 (6 bases). Trimming removed 4 bases at V and 1 base at J, with 11 bases between. Germline assignment: CDR1 SGHRS and CDR2 YFSETQ. This CDR3 is 14 amino acids long. The CDR3 loop is CASSPDRKNTEAFF. CDR3 DNA: TGCGCCAGCAGCCCCGACAGGAAGAACACTGAAGCTTTCTTT.

This chain connects TRBV6-5 to TRBJ1-1, with a possible D match to TRBD1 (6 bases). Trimming took off 0 bases at V and 5 bases at J, with 10 bases between the two ends. Per germline, CDR1 MNHEY and CDR2 SVGAGI. This CDR3 contains 14 residues. In DNA form, the CDR3 reads TGTGCCAGCAGTTACTCGGCAGGGGTGACTGAAGCTTTCTTT. Amino acids: CASSYSAGVTEAFF.

This chain connects TRBV7-2 to TRBJ2-5; D is possibly TRBD1 (5 bases). This CDR3 has 12 residues. CDR1 and CDR2 from the germline V gene are SGHTA and FQGNSA. Deletions cut 5 bases from V and 5 bases from J, with 9 bases between. CDR3 residues: CASSQAGETQYF. The CDR3, as DNA: TGTGCCAGCAGCCAAGCAGGGGAGACCCAGTACTTC.

This chain joins TRBV6-5 and TRBJ2-7, with D perhaps matching TRBD2 (7 bases). Germline V lookup: CDR1 MNHEY, CDR2 SVGAGI. V was pared by 8 bases and J by 1 base, with 15 bases between. There are 14 residues in the CDR3. As DNA, the CDR3 is TGTGCCAGCCAAGAAAGGGGGGGATCCTACGAGCAGTACTTC. Its translation is CASQERGGSYEQYF.

V and J are TRBV12-2 and TRBJ2-7; the D call of TRBD1 is as the table states it, not checked on the DNA. TRBV12-2 is a listed pseudogene. The CDR3 runs to 17 residues. Written as DNA, the CDR3 is TGTGCAAGTCGCCTTACATCCGGGACAGGATTATCCTACGAGCAGTACTTC. It translates to CASRLTSGTGLSYEQYF.

The chain combines TRBV10-2 with TRBJ2-7, with 9 positions matching TRBD1. The CDR3 contains 15 residues. V gave up 4 bases and J gave up 0 bases; unmatched junction bases: 4. In germline, CDR1 is WSHSY, CDR2 SAAADI. The CDR3 reads CASSGGQGFSYEQYF. The CDR3 region has the DNA TGCGCCAGCAGTGGCGGACAGGGGTTCTCCTACGAGCAGTACTTC.

This chain connects TRBV5-1 to TRBJ2-7; TRBD1 matches at 10 bases. Germline CDR1 is SGHRS and CDR2 is YFSETQ. The CDR3 spans 16 residues. The V and J ends lost 4 bases and 0 bases, in that order; junction bases with no gene match: 7. CDR3 DNA sequence: TGCGCCAGCAGCGGAGGGACAGGGGCCCTCTCCTACGAGCAGTACTTC. This gives the protein CASSGGTGALSYEQYF.

This chain links TRBV7-2 with TRBJ1-2; 9 bases align to TRBD1. The CDR3 is made up of 15 amino acids. Germline V gives CDR1 SGHTA, CDR2 FQGNSA. Losses at the gene ends were 5 bases for V and 6 bases for J; bases not matched to a gene: 10. The CDR3 nucleotides read TGTGCCAGCAGCCCGGGACAGGGCCTACTAAATGGCTACACCTTC. Translated: CASSPGQGLLNGYTF.

The rearrangement joins TRBV2 to TRBJ1-2; D is perhaps TRBD1 (5 bases). V gave up 4 bases and J gave up 6 bases, with 12 bases separating them. The CDR3 runs 13 residues. Germline V gene data show CDR1 as SNHLY and CDR2 as FYNNEI. The CDR3 DNA reads TGTGCCAGCAGTGGGGAGGGGCAGGATGGCTACACCTTC. Its protein product is CASSGEGQDGYTF.

V gene TRBV6-5 combines with J gene TRBJ2-2, with 8 bases matching TRBD1. Germline trimming cut 5 bases from V and 8 bases from J; bases unmatched to any gene: 10. The CDR3 has 15 residues. The germline CDR1 and CDR2 sequences are MNHEY and SVGAGI. The CDR3 here is CASSTRDRPWGELFF. CDR3 DNA sequence: TGTGCCAGCAGTACCCGGGACAGGCCGTGGGGGGAGCTGTTTTTT.

The rearrangement uses TRBV28 and TRBJ2-5, with 8 positions matching TRBD2. This CDR3 is 16 amino acids long. Per germline, CDR1 MDHEN and CDR2 SYDVKM. With V trimmed by 1 base and J by 0 bases, 4 bases remained unmatched. CDR3 coding DNA: TGTGCCAGCAGTTTATTCGGGGGGGGGTACCAAGAGACCCAGTACTTC. Amino acids: CASSLFGGGYQETQYF.

This chain links TRBV28 with TRBJ2-7, with TRBD2 matching 9 bases. The CDR3 contains 15 residues. Germline loops: CDR1 MDHEN, CDR2 SYDVKM. J was trimmed by 3 bases and V by 1 base; bases with no gene match: 4. CDR3 amino acids: CASSLYSGGLYEQYF. CDR3 coding DNA: TGTGCCAGCAGTTTATATAGCGGGGGCCTCTACGAGCAGTACTTC.

The genes are TRBV7-2 and TRBJ1-1, with D maybe TRBD1 (6 bases). The V end lost 4 bases, the J end lost 1 base, and 13 bases lay between the germline ends. The CDR3 loop spans 15 amino acids. The V gene's germline CDR1 is SGHTA and CDR2 FQGNSA. The CDR3 sequence is CASSYVTGGNTEAFF. CDR3 nucleotide sequence: TGTGCCAGCAGCTATGTGACAGGAGGGAACACTGAAGCTTTCTTT.

The chain links TRBV7-9 to TRBJ1-2; 8 bases are a match to TRBD1. Germline lookup yields CDR1 SEHNR and CDR2 FQNEAQ (reference sequence). V was pared by 4 bases and J by 11 bases, with 6 bases of the junction left unmatched. The CDR3 loop spans 12 amino acids. This chain's CDR3 is CASSSGQGGYTF. Written as DNA, the CDR3 is TGTGCCAGCAGCTCCGGACAGGGAGGGTACACCTTC.

J is TRBJ2-2 and V is TRBV4-3; TRBD2 aligns across 7 bases. J gave up 5 bases and V 0 bases, and 6 bases lay outside the gene matches. The CDR3 spans 16 residues. CDR1 is LGHNA and CDR2 is YSLEER in the germline V gene. In DNA form, the CDR3 reads TGCGCCAGCAGCCAAGAAACGGGGGGTGAAACCGGGGAGCTGTTTTTT. Its protein is CASSQETGGETGELFF.